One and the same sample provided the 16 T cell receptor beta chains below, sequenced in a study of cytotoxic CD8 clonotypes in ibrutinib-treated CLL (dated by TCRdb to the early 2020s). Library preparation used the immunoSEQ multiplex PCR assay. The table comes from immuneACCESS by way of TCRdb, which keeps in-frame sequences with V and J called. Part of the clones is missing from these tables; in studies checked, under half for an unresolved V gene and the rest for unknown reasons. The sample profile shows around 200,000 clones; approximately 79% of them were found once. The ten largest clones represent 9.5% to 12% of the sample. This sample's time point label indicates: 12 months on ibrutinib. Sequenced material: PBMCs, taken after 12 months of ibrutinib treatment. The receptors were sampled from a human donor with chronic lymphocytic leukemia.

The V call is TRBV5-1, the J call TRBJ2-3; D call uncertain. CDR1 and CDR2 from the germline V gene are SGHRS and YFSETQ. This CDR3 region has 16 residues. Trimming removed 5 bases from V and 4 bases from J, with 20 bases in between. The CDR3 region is CASSRAQPAGADTQYF. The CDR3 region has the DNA TGCGCCAGCAGTCGGGCCCAACCGGCCGGCGCAGATACGCAGTATTTT.

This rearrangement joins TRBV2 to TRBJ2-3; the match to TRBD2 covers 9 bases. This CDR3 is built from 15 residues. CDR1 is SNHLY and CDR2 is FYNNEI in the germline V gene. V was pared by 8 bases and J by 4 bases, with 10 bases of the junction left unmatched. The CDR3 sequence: CASLGPAGGSDTQYF. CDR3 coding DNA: TGTGCCAGCCTAGGTCCAGCGGGAGGCTCAGATACGCAGTATTTT.

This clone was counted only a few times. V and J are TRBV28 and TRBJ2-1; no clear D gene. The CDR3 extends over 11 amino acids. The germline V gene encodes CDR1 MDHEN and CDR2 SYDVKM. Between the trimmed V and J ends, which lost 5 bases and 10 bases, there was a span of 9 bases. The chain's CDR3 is CASSAAWEQFF. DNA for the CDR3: TGTGCCAGCAGTGCTGCTTGGGAGCAGTTCTTC.

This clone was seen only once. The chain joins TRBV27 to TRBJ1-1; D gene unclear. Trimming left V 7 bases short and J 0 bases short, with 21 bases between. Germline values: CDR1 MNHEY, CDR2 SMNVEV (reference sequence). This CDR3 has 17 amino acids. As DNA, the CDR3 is TGTGCCAGCAAAAATTTTGGCTGGACCGCTATGAACACTGAAGCTTTCTTT. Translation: CASKNFGWTAMNTEAFF.

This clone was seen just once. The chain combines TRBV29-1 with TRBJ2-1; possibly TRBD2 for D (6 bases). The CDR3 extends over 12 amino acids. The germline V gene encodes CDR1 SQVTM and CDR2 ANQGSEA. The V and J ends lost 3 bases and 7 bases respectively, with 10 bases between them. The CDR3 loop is CSVDKLANEQFF. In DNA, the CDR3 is TGCAGCGTTGATAAACTAGCTAATGAGCAGTTCTTC.

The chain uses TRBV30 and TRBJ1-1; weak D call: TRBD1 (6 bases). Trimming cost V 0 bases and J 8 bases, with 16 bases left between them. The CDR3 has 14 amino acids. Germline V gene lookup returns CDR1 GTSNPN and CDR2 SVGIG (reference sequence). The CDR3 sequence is CAWSVGVRGNEAFF. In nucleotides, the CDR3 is TGTGCCTGGAGTGTGGGGGTAAGGGGGAACGAAGCTTTCTTT.

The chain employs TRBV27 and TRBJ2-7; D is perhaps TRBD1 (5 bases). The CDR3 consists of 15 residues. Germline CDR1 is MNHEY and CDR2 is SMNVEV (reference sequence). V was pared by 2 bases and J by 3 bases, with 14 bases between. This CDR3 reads CASSLIGFQGYEQYF. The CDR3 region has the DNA TGTGCCAGCAGTTTAATAGGATTCCAGGGCTACGAGCAGTACTTC.

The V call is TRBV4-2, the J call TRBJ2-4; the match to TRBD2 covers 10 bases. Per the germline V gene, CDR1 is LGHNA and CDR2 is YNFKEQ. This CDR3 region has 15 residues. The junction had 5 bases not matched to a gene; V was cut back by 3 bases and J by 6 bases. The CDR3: CASSHSSGGRNIQYF. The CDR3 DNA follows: TGTGCCAGCAGCCATTCTAGCGGGGGCCGAAACATTCAGTACTTC.

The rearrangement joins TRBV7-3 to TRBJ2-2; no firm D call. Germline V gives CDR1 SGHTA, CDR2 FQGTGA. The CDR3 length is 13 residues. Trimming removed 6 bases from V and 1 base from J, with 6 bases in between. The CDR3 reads CASRIGNTGELFF. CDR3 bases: TGTGCCAGCAGAATAGGGAACACCGGGGAGCTGTTTTTT.

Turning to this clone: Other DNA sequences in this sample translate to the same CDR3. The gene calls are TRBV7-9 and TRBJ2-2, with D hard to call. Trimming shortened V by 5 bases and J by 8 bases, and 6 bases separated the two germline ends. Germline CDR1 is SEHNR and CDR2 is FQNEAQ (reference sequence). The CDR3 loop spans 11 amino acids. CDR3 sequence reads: CASSPTGELFF. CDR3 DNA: TGTGCCAGCAGCCCAACTGGGGAGCTGTTTTTT.

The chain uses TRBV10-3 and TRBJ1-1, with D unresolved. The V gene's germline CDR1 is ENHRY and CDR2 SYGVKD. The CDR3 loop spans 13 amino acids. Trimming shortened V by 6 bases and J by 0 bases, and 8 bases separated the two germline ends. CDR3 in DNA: TGTGCCATCAGGTTAGATATGAACACTGAAGCTTTCTTT. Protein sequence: CAIRLDMNTEAFF.

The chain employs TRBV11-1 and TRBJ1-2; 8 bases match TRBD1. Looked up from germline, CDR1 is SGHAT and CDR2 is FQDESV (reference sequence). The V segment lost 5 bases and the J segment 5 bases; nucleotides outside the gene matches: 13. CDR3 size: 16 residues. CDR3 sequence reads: CASSPLSTDRGYGYTF. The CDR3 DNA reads TGTGCCAGCAGCCCCCTATCGACCGACAGGGGTTATGGCTACACCTTC.

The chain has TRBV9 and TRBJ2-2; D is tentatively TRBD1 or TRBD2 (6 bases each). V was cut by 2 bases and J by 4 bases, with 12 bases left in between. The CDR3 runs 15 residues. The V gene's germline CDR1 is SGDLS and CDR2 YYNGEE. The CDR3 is CASSVAGHFTGELFF. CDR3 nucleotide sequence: TGTGCCAGCAGCGTGGCGGGACACTTCACCGGGGAGCTGTTTTTT.

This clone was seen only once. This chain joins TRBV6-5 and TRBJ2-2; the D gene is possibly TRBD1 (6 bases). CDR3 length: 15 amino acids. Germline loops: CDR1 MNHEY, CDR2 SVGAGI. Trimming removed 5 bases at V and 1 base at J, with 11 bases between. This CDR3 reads CASSRGQMNTGELFF. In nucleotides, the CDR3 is TGTGCCAGCAGTCGTGGACAGATGAACACCGGGGAGCTGTTTTTT.

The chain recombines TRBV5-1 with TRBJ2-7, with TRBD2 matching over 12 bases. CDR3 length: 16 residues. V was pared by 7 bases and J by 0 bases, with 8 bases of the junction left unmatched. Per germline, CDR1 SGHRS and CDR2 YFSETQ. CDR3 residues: CASSGLAGSYSYEQYF. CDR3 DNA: TGCGCCAGCTCAGGACTAGCGGGATCTTACTCCTACGAGCAGTACTTC.

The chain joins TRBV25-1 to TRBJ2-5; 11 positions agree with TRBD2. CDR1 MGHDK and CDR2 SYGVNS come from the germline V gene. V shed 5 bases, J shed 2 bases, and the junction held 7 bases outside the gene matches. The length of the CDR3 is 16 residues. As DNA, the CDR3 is TGTGCCAGCAGTAAGCCGGGACTAGCGGATCAAGAGACCCAGTACTTC. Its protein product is CASSKPGLADQETQYF.